A selection of T cell receptor beta chains follows, all from one sample in a study of post-analysis software for immune sequencing data. MiXCR, applied by TCRdb to the PCR reads, yields one record per CDR3 protein. The table includes hundreds of thousands of distinct CDR3 sequences, 30% to 45% detected once. The source material was blood. The receptors here all came from a girl aged 10-17 years with multiple sclerosis. The CDR3 runs from the conserved cysteine through the conserved F or W. The D gene is left open where the match is weak. Size tells how often a clone was seen (once, few, many) or the class of an expanded clone, and some rows leave it out.

j_call clone_size v_call d_call cdr3_length cdr3_aa cdr3_nt
TRBJ2-5 . TRBV20-1 . 12 CSASKGVETQYF TGCAGTGCTAGTAAGGGTGTGGAGACCCAGTACTTC
TRBJ2-6 few TRBV7-2 . 16 CASSLEGLGGANVLTF TGTGCCAGCAGCTTGGAGGGACTTGGGGGGGCCAACGTCCTGACTTTC
TRBJ2-2 . TRBV5-1 . 13 CASCFVGTGELFF TGCGCCAGCTGCTTCGTGGGGACCGGGGAGCTGTTTTTT
TRBJ2-7 . TRBV6-5 . 13 CASSWYDRGEQYF TGTGCCAGCAGTTGGTACGACCGGGGCGAGCAGTACTTC
TRBJ2-7 few TRBV6-5 . 15 CASSYGKDGSYEQYF TGTGCCAGCAGTTACGGGAAGGACGGCTCCTACGAGCAGTACTTC
TRBJ2-3 few TRBV7-9 TRBD1 14 CASGIQGWADTQYF TGTGCCAGCGGGATACAGGGGTGGGCAGATACGCAGTATTTT
TRBJ2-3 . TRBV12-3/TRBV12-4 . 18 CASRGVEVRGLSTDTQYF TGTGCCAGCAGGGGGGTGGAGGTCAGGGGCCTTAGCACAGATACGCAGTATTTT
TRBJ1-2 few TRBV5-1 . 16 CASGPGQTGTLYGYTF TGCGCCAGCGGGCCAGGCCAAACAGGAACACTCTATGGCTACACCTTC
TRBJ1-5 . TRBV7-8 TRBD1 18 CASSSRGGYRGDDQPQHF TGTGCCAGCAGCTCGCGGGGGGGGTACAGGGGCGACGATCAGCCCCAGCATTTT
TRBJ2-1 . TRBV20-1 . 16 CSARDRNKIDRNEQFF TGCAGTGCTAGAGATCGGAACAAAATAGATAGGAATGAGCAGTTCTTC
TRBJ2-7 few TRBV12-3/TRBV12-4 TRBD2 15 CASSRLAGDSYEQYF TGTGCCAGCAGTAGACTAGCGGGGGATTCCTACGAGCAGTACTTC
TRBJ2-3 few TRBV7-6 TRBD2 17 CASSPGTSGGAKDTQYF TGTGCCAGCAGCCCGGGGACTAGCGGGGGGGCCAAAGATACGCAGTATTTT
TRBJ2-5 . TRBV20-1 TRBD2 13 CSARPGGVETQYF TGCAGTGCTAGACCCGGGGGGGTGGAGACCCAGTACTTC
TRBJ2-5 . TRBV11-2 . 14 CASSLQFGRETQYF TGTGCCAGCAGCTTACAATTTGGTAGAGAGACCCAGTACTTC
TRBJ1-2 few TRBV6-2/TRBV6-3 TRBD1 13 CASRPQGRNGYTF TGTGCCAGCAGGCCACAGGGGAGGAACGGCTACACCTTC
TRBJ2-7 . TRBV7-9 . 14 CASSKRPEDYEQYF TGTGCCAGCAGCAAGAGACCCGAAGACTACGAGCAGTACTTC
TRBJ1-2 . TRBV12-3/TRBV12-4 . 15 CASSSTEGATYGYTF TGTGCCAGCAGCTCAACAGAAGGGGCAACCTATGGCTACACCTTC
TRBJ2-5 few TRBV7-9 . 14 CASSFNQGGETQYF TGTGCCAGCAGCTTCAATCAGGGGGGCGAGACCCAGTACTTC
TRBJ1-2 . TRBV6-4 TRBD1 17 CASSLSGTGKTRDGYTF TGTGCCAGCAGCCTAAGTGGGACAGGGAAAACACGGGATGGCTACACCTTC
TRBJ1-2 . TRBV20-1 . 12 CSARTDPYGYTF TGCAGTGCTAGAACGGACCCCTATGGCTACACCTTC
TRBJ2-3 few TRBV7-9 . 15 CASSLFHSTTDTQYF TGTGCCAGCAGCTTATTCCACAGCACCACAGATACGCAGTATTTT
TRBJ2-7 few TRBV20-1 TRBD2 13 CSAPAGGADEQYF TGCAGTGCCCCAGCGGGGGGTGCGGACGAGCAGTACTTC